This T cell receptor (beta chain) was recovered during a study of blood T cell repertoires in COVID-19. Repertoires were generated with immunoSEQ multiplex PCR, while TCRdb's copy carries only in-frame clones and drops some. The data hold approximately 240,000 clones, with approximately 83% observed a single time. V was clipped by 4 bases and J by 0 bases, with 13 bases between them. The V gene's germline CDR1 is LNHDA and CDR2 SQIVND (reference sequence). The CDR3 sequence is 16 residues long. The sequence came from a woman younger than 45 who had recovered from COVID-19. Sequencing was performed on peripheral blood. The chain has TRBV19 and TRBJ2-1, with no clear D. CDR3 loop: CASSTLSLSSYNEQFF. For the CDR3, the DNA is TGTGCCAGTAGTACCCTTAGCCTGAGCTCCTACAATGAGCAGTTCTTC.